These T cell receptor beta chains were read from a single sample in a study of PD-1 blockade in classical Hodgkin lymphoma. The data were produced by immunoSEQ multiplex PCR, yet TCRdb's version contains in-frame clones alone and is incomplete. The sample shows 20,000 or so clones, less than 90% of them seen only once. The sequenced sample was CD4+ T cells from blood, obtained before the fourth cycle of nivolumab. The receptors stem from a human donor with classical Hodgkin lymphoma. Each CDR3 is given with its conserved first and last residue. The D gene is left open where the match is weak. Size is omitted from some rows. Given values are once, few, many or a class for expanded clones.

v_call	d_call	j_call	clone_size	cdr3_nt	cdr3_aa
TRBV6-1	.	TRBJ2-7	.	TGTGCCAGCAGTGAAACAGGGTCCTACGAGCAGTACTTC	CASSETGSYEQYF
TRBV19	TRBD1	TRBJ1-2	.	TGTGCCAGTATCCCGGGACAGAATAATGGCTACACCTTC	CASIPGQNNGYTF
TRBV6-5	.	TRBJ2-3	.	TGTGCCAGCCGCCGAATCTCCACAGATACGCAGTATTTT	CASRRISTDTQYF
TRBV18	TRBD2	TRBJ2-7	.	TGTGCCAGCTCACCCCGGGAGGTAGCGGGAGGGCCCTACGAGCAGTACTTC	CASSPREVAGGPYEQYF
TRBV28	.	TRBJ1-1	.	TGTGCCAGCAGGTTTTTACAGGGGAACACTGAAGCTTTCTTT	CASRFLQGNTEAFF
TRBV5-5	.	TRBJ1-5	.	TGTGCCAGCAGCTTGGCGGGCAGTTCCCCTTCTACCATTAATCAGCCCCAGCATTTT	CASSLAGSSPSTINQPQHF
TRBV5-4	TRBD2	TRBJ2-2	.	TGTGCCAGCAGCCTTCGGTCTAGCGGGACGGGCGGGGAGCTGTTTTTT	CASSLRSSGTGGELFF
TRBV6-6	TRBD2	TRBJ2-2	.	TGTGCCAGCAGTTACCCCGGACTAGCGAGCACCGGGGAGCTGTTTTTT	CASSYPGLASTGELFF
TRBV7-3	TRBD2	TRBJ2-5	.	TGTGCCAGCAGCTCTCAGCGGGAGGGTTCCGAGACCCAGTACTTC	CASSSQREGSETQYF
TRBV5-4	.	TRBJ2-5	.	TGTGCCAGCAGCCTAGGGGGGGGGTTAGAGACCCAGTACTTC	CASSLGGGLETQYF
TRBV19	.	TRBJ1-1	.	TGTGCCAGTAGTATCCACCGAGTGGCGGGTACTTGGGGCACTGAAGCTTTCTTT	CASSIHRVAGTWGTEAFF
TRBV7-9	.	TRBJ2-2	.	TGTGCCAGCAGCCGCACACTGGACAGTTACGCGGTCGGGGAGCTGTTTTTT	CASSRTLDSYAVGELFF
TRBV2	TRBD2	TRBJ2-1	.	TGTGCCACCACAGGACTAGCGACTTACAATGAGCAGTTCTTC	CATTGLATYNEQFF
TRBV19	.	TRBJ2-3	.	TGTGCCAGTAGTATGGCCGAGACAGATACGCAGTATTTT	CASSMAETDTQYF
TRBV6-6	.	TRBJ1-3	.	TGTGCCAGCAGCTCCGCAGGGTACGGAAACACCATATATTTT	CASSSAGYGNTIYF
TRBV5-1	.	TRBJ1-1	.	TGCGCCAGCAGCGAACAGGGCACTGAAGCTTTCTTT	CASSEQGTEAFF
TRBV28	.	TRBJ2-7	.	TGTGCCAGCAGTTCCCCGGGGCGACGCTACGAGCAGTACTTC	CASSSPGRRYEQYF
TRBV6-1	.	TRBJ2-3	once	TGTGCCAGCAGCAGAACAGATACGCAGTATTTT	CASSRTDTQYF
TRBV5-4	.	TRBJ2-3	.	TGTGCCAGCAGCTCCTCTGGCACAGATACGCAGTATTTT	CASSSSGTDTQYF
TRBV19	TRBD1	TRBJ1-4	.	TGTGCCAGTGCAGGGGGGATTATCTCAACTAATGAAAAACTGTTTTTT	CASAGGIISTNEKLFF
TRBV30	.	TRBJ2-3	.	TGTGCCTGGAGTTCCCCTGGAACAGATACGCAGTATTTT	CAWSSPGTDTQYF
TRBV6-5	.	TRBJ1-1	.	TGTGCCAGCACCTTAACAGGGAACACTGAAGCTTTCTTT	CASTLTGNTEAFF
TRBV27	.	TRBJ2-6	.	TGTGCCAGCAGTTTACTCCAGGGGCCTGGGGCCAACGTCCTGACTTTC	CASSLLQGPGANVLTF
TRBV4-2	TRBD2	TRBJ2-7	.	TGTGCCAGCAGCCAGATTTCGACTAGCGGGAGTGCTTACGAGCAGTACTTC	CASSQISTSGSAYEQYF
TRBV6-1	.	TRBJ2-7	.	TGTGCCAGCAGTTGGACCACCTACGAGCAGTACTTC	CASSWTTYEQYF
TRBV11-2	TRBD1	TRBJ2-5	once	TGTGCCAGCAGCTTCACAGGGGGCGGTGAGACCCAGTACTTC	CASSFTGGGETQYF
TRBV5-6	TRBD2	TRBJ2-1	.	TGTGCCAGCAGCTTGCCTAGCGGGAGTGGTGAGCAGTTCTTC	CASSLPSGSGEQFF
TRBV28	TRBD1	TRBJ2-7	once	TGTGCCAGCCCCCCTCGAGGGACAGCGTGGAACGAGCAGTACTTC	CASPPRGTAWNEQYF
TRBV19	.	TRBJ1-1	once	TGTGCCAGTAGGGGACGCTCGAACACTGAAGCTTTCTTT	CASRGRSNTEAFF
TRBV28	TRBD1	TRBJ2-3	.	TGTGCCAGCAGTTCACCTACAGGGGCAGCGTCAGATACGCAGTATTTT	CASSSPTGAASDTQYF
TRBV18	TRBD1	TRBJ2-6	.	TGTGCCAGCTCACCCCTGGGACAGGGGGCAAGTGGGGCCAACGTCCTGACTTTC	CASSPLGQGASGANVLTF
TRBV6-1	.	TRBJ2-2	.	TGTGCCAGCAGTCTCGGACGGAACACCGGGGAGCTGTTTTTT	CASSLGRNTGELFF
TRBV10-2	.	TRBJ1-2	.	TGCGCCAGCAGTGAGTCCGGTTTGGCAGGGGATGGCTACACCTTC	CASSESGLAGDGYTF
TRBV6-1	.	TRBJ2-1	.	TGTGCCAGCAGGGAAGCGGGTGGGGTCTACAATGAGCAGTTCTTC	CASREAGGVYNEQFF
TRBV6-5	.	TRBJ2-6	.	TGTGCCAGCAGTTACCTCAGGGCTGGGGCCAACGTCCTGACTTTC	CASSYLRAGANVLTF
TRBV5-4	.	TRBJ1-4	few	TGTGCCAGCAGCCGAAGGGCTGGAACTAATGAAAAACTGTTTTTT	CASSRRAGTNEKLFF
TRBV6-1	.	TRBJ1-2	.	TGTGCCAGCAGTGAAATGGGAGGGAACTATGGCTACACCTTC	CASSEMGGNYGYTF
TRBV5-4	.	TRBJ1-4	.	TGTGCCAGCAGCCCCGGGGGGCAGGAAAAACTGTTTTTT	CASSPGGQEKLFF
TRBV27	TRBD2	TRBJ2-1	.	TGTGCCAGCAGTCCAGTGGGTAGCGGGAGGGGTTACAATGAGCAGTTCTTC	CASSPVGSGRGYNEQFF
TRBV2	TRBD1	TRBJ2-3	once	TGTGCCAGCAGTGAGTACAGGGGGCGCTTGGAGCAGGGCACAGATACGCAGTATTTT	CASSEYRGRLEQGTDTQYF
TRBV19	.	TRBJ1-1	.	TGTGCCACCCGGACCTACACTGAAGCTTTCTTT	CATRTYTEAFF
TRBV6-6	.	TRBJ2-7	.	TGTGCCAGCCGCACTAGAACCTCCTACGAGCAGTACTTC	CASRTRTSYEQYF
TRBV5-1	TRBD1	TRBJ1-1	.	TGCGCCAGCAGCTTGGAGCAGGGGGGCACTGAAGCTTTCTTT	CASSLEQGGTEAFF
TRBV14	TRBD1	TRBJ1-4	.	TGTGCCAGCAGCCAAGCCAGGGGGTTCGAAAAACTGTTTTTT	CASSQARGFEKLFF
TRBV6-1	TRBD2	TRBJ2-7	.	TGTGCCAGCGGGAGGGCCGGTAGCTACGAGCAGTACTTC	CASGRAGSYEQYF
TRBV18	.	TRBJ2-5	.	TGTGCCAGCTCACACCGGGCTAAGTACCAAGAGACCCAGTACTTC	CASSHRAKYQETQYF
TRBV10-3	.	TRBJ2-5	.	TGTGCCATCAGTTTGGACAACACCCAAGAGACCCAGTACTTC	CAISLDNTQETQYF
TRBV11-2	.	TRBJ1-1	.	TGTGCCAGCAGCCGGGGAGTCGCACTGAACACTGAAGCTTTCTTT	CASSRGVALNTEAFF
TRBV28	.	TRBJ2-7	.	TGTGCCAGCAGCCAGGAACCTAGCTACGAGCAGTACTTC	CASSQEPSYEQYF